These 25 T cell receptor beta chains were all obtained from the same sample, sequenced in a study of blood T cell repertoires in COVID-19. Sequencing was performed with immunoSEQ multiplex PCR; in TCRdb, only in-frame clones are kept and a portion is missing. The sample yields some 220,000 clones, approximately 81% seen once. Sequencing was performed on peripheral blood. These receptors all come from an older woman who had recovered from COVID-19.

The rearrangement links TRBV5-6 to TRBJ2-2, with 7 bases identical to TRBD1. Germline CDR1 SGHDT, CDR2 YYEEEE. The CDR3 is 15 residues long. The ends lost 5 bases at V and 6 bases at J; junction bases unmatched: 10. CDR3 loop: CASRRRQGEAGELFF. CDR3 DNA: TGTGCCAGCAGACGTCGACAGGGTGAAGCCGGGGAGCTGTTTTTT.

As DNA, the CDR3 is TGTGCCAGCAGCTTGGAACAGGGGGCCGCTGAAGCTTTCTTT. This gives the protein CASSLEQGAAEAFF. This chain links TRBV5-4 with TRBJ1-1, with 9 bases aligning to TRBD1. Germline CDR1 reads SGHNT; CDR2 reads YYREEE (reference sequence). The CDR3 extends over 14 amino acids. The ends lost 0 bases at V and 6 bases at J; junction bases unmatched: 3.

The CDR3 nucleotides read TGTGCCAGCAGCTTGCTTCGGGATACGCAGTATTTT. It encodes CASSLLRDTQYF. This chain uses TRBV7-2 with TRBJ2-3; D is unresolved. Germline-derived CDR1 and CDR2 are SGHTA and FQGNSA. Between the trimmed V and J ends, which lost 3 bases and 6 bases, there was a span of 7 bases. The length of the CDR3 is 12 residues.

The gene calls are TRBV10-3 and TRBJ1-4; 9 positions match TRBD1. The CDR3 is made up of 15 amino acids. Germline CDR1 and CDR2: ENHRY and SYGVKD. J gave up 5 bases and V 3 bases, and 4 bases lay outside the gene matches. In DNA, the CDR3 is TGTGCCATCAGTGAACCCGGGACAGGGAATGAAAAACTGTTTTTT. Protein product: CAISEPGTGNEKLFF.

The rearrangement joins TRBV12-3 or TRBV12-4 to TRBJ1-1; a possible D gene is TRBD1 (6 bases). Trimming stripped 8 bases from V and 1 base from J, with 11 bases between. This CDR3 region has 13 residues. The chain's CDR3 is CASGETGNTEAFF. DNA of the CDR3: TGTGCCAGCGGAGAGACAGGGAACACTGAAGCTTTCTTT.

CDR3: CASSCIAGVPPYNEQFF. As DNA, the CDR3 is TGTGCCAGCAGCTGTATAGCGGGCGTCCCCCCCTACAATGAGCAGTTCTTC. The gene calls are TRBV11-3 and TRBJ2-1; 7 bases agree with TRBD2. The CDR3 spans 17 residues. After removal of 4 bases from V and 2 bases from J, the junction contained 11 bases not matched to a gene. CDR1 is SGHNT and CDR2 is YENEEA in the germline V gene.

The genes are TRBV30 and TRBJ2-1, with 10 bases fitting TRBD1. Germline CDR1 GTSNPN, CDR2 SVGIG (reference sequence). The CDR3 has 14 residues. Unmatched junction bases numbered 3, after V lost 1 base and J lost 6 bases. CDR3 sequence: CAWSGQGAFNEQFF. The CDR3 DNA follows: TGTGCCTGGAGTGGACAGGGGGCATTCAATGAGCAGTTCTTC.

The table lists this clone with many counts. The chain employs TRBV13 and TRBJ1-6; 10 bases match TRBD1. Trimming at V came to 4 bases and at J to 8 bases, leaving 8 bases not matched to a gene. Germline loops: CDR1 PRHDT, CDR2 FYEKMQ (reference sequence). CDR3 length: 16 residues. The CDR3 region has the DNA TGTGCCAGCAGCTCAATAACCGGGACAGGGGATTCACCCCTCCACTTT. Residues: CASSSITGTGDSPLHF.

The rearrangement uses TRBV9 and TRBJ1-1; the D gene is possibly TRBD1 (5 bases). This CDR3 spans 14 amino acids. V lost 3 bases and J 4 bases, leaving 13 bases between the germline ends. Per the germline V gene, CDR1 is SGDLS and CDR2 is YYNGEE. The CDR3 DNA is TGTGCCAGCAGCGCGGGAGGGGTGGGCACTGAAGCTTTCTTT. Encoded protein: CASSAGGVGTEAFF.

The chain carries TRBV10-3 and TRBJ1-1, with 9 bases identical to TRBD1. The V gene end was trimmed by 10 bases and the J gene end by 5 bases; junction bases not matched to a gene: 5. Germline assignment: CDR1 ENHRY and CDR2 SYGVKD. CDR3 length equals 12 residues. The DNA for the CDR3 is TGTGCCACCGGGACAGGGCTAACTGAAGCTTTCTTT. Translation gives CATGTGLTEAFF.

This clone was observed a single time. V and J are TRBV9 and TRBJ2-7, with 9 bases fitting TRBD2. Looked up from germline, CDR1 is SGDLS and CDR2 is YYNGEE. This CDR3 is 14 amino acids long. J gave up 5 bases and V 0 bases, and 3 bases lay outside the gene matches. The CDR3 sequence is CASSVEGLADEQYF. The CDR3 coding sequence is TGTGCCAGCAGCGTAGAGGGACTAGCTGACGAGCAGTACTTC.

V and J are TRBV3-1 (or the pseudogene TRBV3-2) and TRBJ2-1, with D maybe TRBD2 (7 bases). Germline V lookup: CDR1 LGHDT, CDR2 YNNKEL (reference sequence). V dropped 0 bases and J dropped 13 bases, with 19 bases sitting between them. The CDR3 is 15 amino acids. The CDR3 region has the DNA TGTGCCAGCAGCCAAGATTTTCGTGGGGGGGCGGTTCAGTTCTTC. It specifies CASSQDFRGGAVQFF.

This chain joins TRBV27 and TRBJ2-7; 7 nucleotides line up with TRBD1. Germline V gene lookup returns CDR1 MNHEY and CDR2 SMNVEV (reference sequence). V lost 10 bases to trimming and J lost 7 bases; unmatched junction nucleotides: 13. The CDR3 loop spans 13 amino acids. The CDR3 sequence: CATKPRQGREQYF. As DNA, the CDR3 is TGTGCCACCAAGCCTCGACAGGGACGGGAGCAGTACTTC.

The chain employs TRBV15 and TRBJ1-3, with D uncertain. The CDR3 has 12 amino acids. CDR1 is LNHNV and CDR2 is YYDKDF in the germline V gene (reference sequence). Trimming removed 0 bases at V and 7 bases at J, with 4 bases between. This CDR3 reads CATSRDMNTIYF. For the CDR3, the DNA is TGTGCCACCAGCAGAGATATGAACACCATATATTTT. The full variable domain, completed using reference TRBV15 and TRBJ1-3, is DAMVIQNPRYQVTQFGKPVTLSCSQTLNHNVMYWYQQKSSQAPKLLFHYYDKDFNNEADTPDNFQSRRPNTSFCFLDIRSPGLGDTAMYLCATSRDMNTIYFGEGSWLTVV.

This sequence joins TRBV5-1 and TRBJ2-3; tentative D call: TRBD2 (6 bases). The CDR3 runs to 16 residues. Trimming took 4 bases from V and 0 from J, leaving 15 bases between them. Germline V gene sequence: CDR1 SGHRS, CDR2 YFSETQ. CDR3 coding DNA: TGCGCCAGCAGCCGGGGCGGGGCCCTTAGCACAGATACGCAGTATTTT. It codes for CASSRGGALSTDTQYF.

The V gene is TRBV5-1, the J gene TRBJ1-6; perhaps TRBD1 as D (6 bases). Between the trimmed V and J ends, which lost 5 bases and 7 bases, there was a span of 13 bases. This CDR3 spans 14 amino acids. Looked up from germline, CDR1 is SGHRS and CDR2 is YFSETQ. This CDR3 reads CASRSGVTNSPLHF. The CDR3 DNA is TGCGCCAGCAGATCAGGGGTTACGAATTCACCCCTCCACTTT.

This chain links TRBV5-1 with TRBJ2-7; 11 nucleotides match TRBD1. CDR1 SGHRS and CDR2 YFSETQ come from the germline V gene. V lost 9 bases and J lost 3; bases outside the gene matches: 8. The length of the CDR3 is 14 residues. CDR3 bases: TGCGCCACCAAGAGGGGGACAGGGGGCTACGAGCAGTACTTC. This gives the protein CATKRGTGGYEQYF.

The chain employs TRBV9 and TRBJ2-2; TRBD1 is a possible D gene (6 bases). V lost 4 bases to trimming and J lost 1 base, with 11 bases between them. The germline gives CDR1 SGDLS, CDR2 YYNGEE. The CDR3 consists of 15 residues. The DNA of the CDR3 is TGTGCCAGCAGCCTTCGGACAGAGAACACCGGGGAGCTGTTTTTT. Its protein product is CASSLRTENTGELFF.

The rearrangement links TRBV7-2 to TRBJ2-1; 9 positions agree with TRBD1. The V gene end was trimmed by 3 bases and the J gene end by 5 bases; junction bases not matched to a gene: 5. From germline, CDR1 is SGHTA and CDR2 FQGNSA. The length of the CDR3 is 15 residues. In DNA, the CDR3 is TGTGCCAGCAGCTTGGACAGGGGACAACACAATGAGCAGTTCTTC. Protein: CASSLDRGQHNEQFF.

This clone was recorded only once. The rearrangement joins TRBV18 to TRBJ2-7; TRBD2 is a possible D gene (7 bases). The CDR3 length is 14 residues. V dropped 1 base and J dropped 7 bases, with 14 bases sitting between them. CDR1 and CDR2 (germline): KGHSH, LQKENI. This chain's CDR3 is CASSPLGGAEEQYF. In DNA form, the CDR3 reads TGTGCCAGCTCACCACTGGGGGGGGCGGAAGAGCAGTACTTC.

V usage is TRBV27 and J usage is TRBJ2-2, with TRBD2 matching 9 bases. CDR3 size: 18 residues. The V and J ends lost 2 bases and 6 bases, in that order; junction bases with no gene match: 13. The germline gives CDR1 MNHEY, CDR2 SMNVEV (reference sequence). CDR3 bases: TGTGCCAGCAGTTTAACGCACGCGGGGCGGGGGGGCCCCGGGGAGCTGTTTTTT. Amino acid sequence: CASSLTHAGRGGPGELFF.

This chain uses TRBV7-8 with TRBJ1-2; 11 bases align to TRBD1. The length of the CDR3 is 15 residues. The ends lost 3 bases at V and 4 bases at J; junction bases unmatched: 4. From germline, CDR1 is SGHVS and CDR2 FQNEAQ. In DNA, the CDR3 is TGTGCCAGCAGCTTGGGGACAGGGGGTACCTATGGCTACACCTTC. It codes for CASSLGTGGTYGYTF.

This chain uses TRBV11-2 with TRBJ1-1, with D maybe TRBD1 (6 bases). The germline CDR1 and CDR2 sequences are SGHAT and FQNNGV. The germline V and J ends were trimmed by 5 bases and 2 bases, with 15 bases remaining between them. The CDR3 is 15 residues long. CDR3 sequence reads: CASSQQQGPNTEAFF. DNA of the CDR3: TGTGCCAGCAGCCAACAACAGGGCCCCAACACTGAAGCTTTCTTT.

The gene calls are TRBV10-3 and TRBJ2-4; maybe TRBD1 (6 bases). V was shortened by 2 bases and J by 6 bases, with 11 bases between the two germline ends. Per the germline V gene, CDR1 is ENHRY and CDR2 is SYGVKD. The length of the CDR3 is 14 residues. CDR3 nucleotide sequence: TGTGCCATCAGTGAGCGCGGACAGCTAAACATTCAGTACTTC. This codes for CAISERGQLNIQYF.

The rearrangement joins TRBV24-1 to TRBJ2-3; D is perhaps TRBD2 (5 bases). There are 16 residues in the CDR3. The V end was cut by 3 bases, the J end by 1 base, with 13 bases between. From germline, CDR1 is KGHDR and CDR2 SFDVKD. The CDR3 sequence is CATSDPRSGGTDTQYF. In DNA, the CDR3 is TGTGCCACCAGTGATCCCCGGTCCGGGGGCACAGATACGCAGTATTTT.